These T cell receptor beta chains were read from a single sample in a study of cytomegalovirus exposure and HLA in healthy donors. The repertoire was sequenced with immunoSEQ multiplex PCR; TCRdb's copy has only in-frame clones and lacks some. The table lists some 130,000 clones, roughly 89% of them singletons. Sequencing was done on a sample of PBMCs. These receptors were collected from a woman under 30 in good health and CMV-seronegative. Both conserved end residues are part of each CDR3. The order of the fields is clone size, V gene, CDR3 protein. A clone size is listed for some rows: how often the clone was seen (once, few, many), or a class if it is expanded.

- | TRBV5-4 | CASSHRGWDRGHQPQHF
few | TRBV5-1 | CASSLMATGEEGYTF
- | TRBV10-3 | CAITPRKTTTRGGQGGYTF
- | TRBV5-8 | CASSLVGAQTQYF
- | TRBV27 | CATAGDRYTGELFF
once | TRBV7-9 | CASSLGSGVSPLHF
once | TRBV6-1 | CASREYAGEQETQYF
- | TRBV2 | CASSENNRGETQYF
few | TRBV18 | CASSLNSNYGYTF
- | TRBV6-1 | CASLFGGDQETQYF
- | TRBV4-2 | CASSQDGGTTNEKLFF
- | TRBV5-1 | CASSPGLAGAGEQFF
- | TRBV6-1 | CASSEAFKANEQFF